A selection of T cell receptor beta chains follows, all from one sample in a study of blood T cell repertoires in COVID-19. Produced via immunoSEQ multiplex PCR; TCRdb's table is partial and in-frame only. The sample includes a few hundred thousand clones, roughly 80% seen only once; the top ten take around 3.7%. Sequencing was carried out using PBMCs or T cells enriched from blood (not recorded which). Receptors originate from a man in his fifties who had recovered from COVID-19. Both conserved end residues are part of each CDR3. The order of the fields is V gene, J gene, D gene, clone size, CDR3 length, CDR3 DNA, CDR3 protein. The D gene is left open where the match is weak. The size field is filled for only some rows; it gives once, few, many or a size class.

TRBV5-6	TRBJ1-2	TRBD1	NA	14	TGTGCCAGCAGCCAGCCCGACAGGGACTATGGCTACACCTTC	CASSQPDRDYGYTF
TRBV2	TRBJ2-1	TRBD2	NA	14	TGTGCCAGCAGTGAAACTAGCGGGGACAATGAGCAGTTCTTC	CASSETSGDNEQFF
TRBV12-5	TRBJ2-2	NA	NA	13	TGTGCTAGTGGTTTGGTATCCGGCGGGGAGCTGTTTTTT	CASGLVSGGELFF
TRBV4-1	TRBJ2-3	NA	NA	13	TGCGCCAGCAGCCAAGCGGGAGAAGATACGCAGTATTTT	CASSQAGEDTQYF
TRBV10-3	TRBJ1-2	NA	NA	14	TGTGCCATCAGTGATTGGGCAGGGGCGTATGGCTACACCTTC	CAISDWAGAYGYTF
TRBV2	TRBJ2-5	NA	once	13	TGTGCCAGCACTTGGGGGGGCCGGGAGACCCAGTACTTC	CASTWGGRETQYF
TRBV6-2/TRBV6-3	TRBJ2-7	TRBD1	once	12	TGTGCCAGCAGCTATACAGGGGCCGAGCAGTACTTC	CASSYTGAEQYF
TRBV7-2	TRBJ1-1	NA	NA	17	TGTGCCAGCAGCTTAGACGGGGGGCTACGGGCAAACACTGAAGCTTTCTTT	CASSLDGGLRANTEAFF
TRBV18	TRBJ2-2	TRBD1	NA	14	TGTGCCAGCTCAGGGACAGGGGATTCCGGGGAGCTGTTTTTT	CASSGTGDSGELFF
TRBV28	TRBJ1-6	NA	NA	12	TGTGCCAGCAGTTTATTAGCGTCACCCCTCCACTTT	CASSLLASPLHF
TRBV24-1	TRBJ2-7	TRBD2	once	17	TGTGCCACCAGTGATCGAGGTAGCGGGAGGGCCGTCGACGAGCAGTACTTC	CATSDRGSGRAVDEQYF
TRBV6-1	TRBJ1-2	NA	NA	15	TGTGCCAGCAGTGAAGCGCCCTCGGAGGGTTATGGCTACACCTTC	CASSEAPSEGYGYTF
TRBV5-1	TRBJ1-3	NA	NA	15	TGCGCCAGCAGCTTGGAGGCAGGGAGGGGAAACACCATATATTTT	CASSLEAGRGNTIYF
TRBV10-3	TRBJ2-3	TRBD2	NA	14	TGTGCCATCCCTAGCGGGGAGAACACAGATACGCAGTATTTT	CAIPSGENTDTQYF
TRBV2	TRBJ2-5	TRBD1	NA	13	TGTGCCAAAGAAGGGACAGCCCAAGAGACCCAGTACTTC	CAKEGTAQETQYF
TRBV5-4	TRBJ1-6	TRBD1	NA	15	TGTGCCAGCAGAATGGCGGGACAGCCTAATTCACCCCTCCACTTT	CASRMAGQPNSPLHF
TRBV5-8	TRBJ1-1	TRBD1	NA	14	TGTGCCAGCAGGGAACGACAGGGTAGGACTGAAGCTTTCTTT	CASRERQGRTEAFF
TRBV7-2	TRBJ1-1	NA	NA	17	TGTGCCAGCAGCTTAATAGGGGGGGCGGGACCGAACACTGAAGCTTTCTTT	CASSLIGGAGPNTEAFF
TRBV19	TRBJ1-2	NA	NA	16	TGTGCCAGTAAAACTCAATTTCGCGGGCCGGCTATTGGCTACACCTTC	CASKTQFRGPAIGYTF
TRBV30	TRBJ2-1	TRBD2	NA	13	TGTGCCTGGAATCCTAGCGGGGGTTATGAGCAGTTCTTC	CAWNPSGGYEQFF
TRBV7-6	TRBJ1-4	NA	NA	16	TGTGCCAGCAGCTTAGGGACATTGCACGGGAATGAAAAACTGTTTTTT	CASSLGTLHGNEKLFF
TRBV18	TRBJ1-3	NA	NA	14	TGTGCCAGCTCACCAGAGGACTCTGGAAACACCATATATTTT	CASSPEDSGNTIYF
TRBV9	TRBJ1-5	NA	NA	13	TGTGCCAGCAGCGTTAATAGCAATCAGCCCCAGCATTTT	CASSVNSNQPQHF
TRBV18	TRBJ2-5	NA	NA	12	TGTGCCAGCTCACCTTCAAAAGAGACCCAGTACTTC	CASSPSKETQYF
TRBV7-9	TRBJ1-1	NA	NA	12	TGTGCCAGCAGCTTATCCGCCGGGGAGGCTTTCTTT	CASSLSAGEAFF
TRBV19	TRBJ1-5	NA	NA	14	TGTGCCAGTATGGGGATCGGAGGGAGCCAGCCCCAGCATTTT	CASMGIGGSQPQHF
TRBV9	TRBJ2-4	TRBD2	NA	17	TGTGCCAGCAGCGCGGGACTAGCACACCCGAACAAAAACATTCAGTACTTC	CASSAGLAHPNKNIQYF
TRBV19	TRBJ2-7	TRBD1	once	13	TGTGCCGCCGGGACAGGGGTCTCCTACGAGCAGTACTTC	CAAGTGVSYEQYF
TRBV5-1	TRBJ1-1	TRBD1	NA	16	TGCGCCAGCAGCTGGGACCCACAGGGGGGGAACACTGAAGCTTTCTTT	CASSWDPQGGNTEAFF
TRBV5-1	TRBJ2-7	NA	NA	16	TGCGCCAGCAGCTTGGGTCGGGGTGCCCTATCCTACGAGCAGTACTTC	CASSLGRGALSYEQYF
TRBV5-6	TRBJ1-1	NA	NA	19	TGTGCCAGCAGCTTGGCAGTTGTTCCGGGGATGGCAACGAACACTGAAGCTTTCTTT	CASSLAVVPGMATNTEAFF
TRBV10-1	TRBJ1-1	NA	once	13	TGCGCCAGCAGCAAACAGGGTGAAACTGAAGCTTTCTTT	CASSKQGETEAFF
TRBV25-1	TRBJ1-6	TRBD1	NA	16	TGTGCCAGCAGTGAAACCCGGACAGGGAGGAATTCACCCCTCCACTTT	CASSETRTGRNSPLHF
TRBV5-4	TRBJ1-2	TRBD1	NA	14	TGTGCCAGCAGCCCACGGACAGGGCGCTATGGCTACACCTTC	CASSPRTGRYGYTF
TRBV4-3	TRBJ1-4	TRBD1	few	18	TGCGCCAGCAGCCAAAACCTCCCGGGACAGACAACTAATGAAAAACTGTTTTTT	CASSQNLPGQTTNEKLFF
TRBV5-1	TRBJ2-3	NA	NA	12	TGCGCCAGCAGCCCAAGCACAGATACGCAGTATTTT	CASSPSTDTQYF
TRBV27	TRBJ2-7	TRBD1	few	15	TGTGCCAGCAGTTTGGGACAGGGACGGGTCTACGAGCAGTACTTC	CASSLGQGRVYEQYF
TRBV5-1	TRBJ2-2	NA	NA	14	TGCGCCAGCAGTCTCGACACGAACACCGGGGAGCTGTTTTTT	CASSLDTNTGELFF
TRBV3-1/TRBV3-2	TRBJ2-7	NA	NA	15	TGTGCCAGCAGCCAAGATATAAGGAGCTCCTACGAGCAGTACTTC	CASSQDIRSSYEQYF
TRBV9	TRBJ1-1	NA	NA	14	TGTGCCAGCAGCGTAGTACGGGTTAGGACTGAAGCTTTCTTT	CASSVVRVRTEAFF
TRBV11-2	TRBJ2-3	TRBD2	NA	18	TGTGCCAGCAGCTTAGAGGGGACTAGCGGGCTAAACACAGATACGCAGTATTTT	CASSLEGTSGLNTDTQYF
TRBV9	TRBJ2-7	NA	NA	15	TGTGCCAGCAGCGCTCATGCGGGCGCACCCTACGAGCAGTACTTC	CASSAHAGAPYEQYF
TRBV6-1	TRBJ2-1	TRBD2	NA	16	TGTGCCAGCAGTGAACCTCCGACTAGCGGGTGGGGTGAGCAGTTCTTC	CASSEPPTSGWGEQFF
TRBV10-2	TRBJ2-2	NA	once	14	TGCGCCAGCAGTGAGTCCGGGGGTGCCGGGGAGCTGTTTTTT	CASSESGGAGELFF
TRBV15	TRBJ1-5	NA	NA	10	TGTGCCCCAACAGACCAGCCCCAGCATTTT	CAPTDQPQHF